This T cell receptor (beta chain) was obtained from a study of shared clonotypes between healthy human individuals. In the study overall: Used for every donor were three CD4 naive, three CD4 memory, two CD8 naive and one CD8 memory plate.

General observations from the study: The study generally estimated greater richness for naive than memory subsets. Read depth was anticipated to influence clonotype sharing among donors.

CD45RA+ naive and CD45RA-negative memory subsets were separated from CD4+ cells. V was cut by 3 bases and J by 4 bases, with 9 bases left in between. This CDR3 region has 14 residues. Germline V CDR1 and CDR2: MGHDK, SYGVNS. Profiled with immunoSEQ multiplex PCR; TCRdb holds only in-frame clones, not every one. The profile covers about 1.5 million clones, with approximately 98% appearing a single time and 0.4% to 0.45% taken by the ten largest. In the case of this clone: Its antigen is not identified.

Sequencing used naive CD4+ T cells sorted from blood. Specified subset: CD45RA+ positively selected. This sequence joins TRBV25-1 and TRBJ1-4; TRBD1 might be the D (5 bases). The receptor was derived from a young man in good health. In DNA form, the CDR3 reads TGTGCCAGCAGTGAGGCTAGGGGTAATGAAAAACTGTTTTTT. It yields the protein CASSEARGNEKLFF.